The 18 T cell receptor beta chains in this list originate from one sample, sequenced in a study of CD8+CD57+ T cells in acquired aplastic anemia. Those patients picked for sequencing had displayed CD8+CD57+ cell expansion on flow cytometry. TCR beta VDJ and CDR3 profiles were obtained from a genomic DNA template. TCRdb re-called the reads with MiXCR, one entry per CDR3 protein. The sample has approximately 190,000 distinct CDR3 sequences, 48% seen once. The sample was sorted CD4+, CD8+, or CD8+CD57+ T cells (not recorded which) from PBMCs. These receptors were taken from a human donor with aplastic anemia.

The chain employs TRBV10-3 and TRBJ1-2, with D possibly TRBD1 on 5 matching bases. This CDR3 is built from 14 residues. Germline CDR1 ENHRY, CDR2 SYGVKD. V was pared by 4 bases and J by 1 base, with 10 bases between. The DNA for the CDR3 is TGTGCCATCAGTGCCGGGGGGGATAACTATGGCTACACCTTC. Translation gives CAISAGGDNYGYTF.

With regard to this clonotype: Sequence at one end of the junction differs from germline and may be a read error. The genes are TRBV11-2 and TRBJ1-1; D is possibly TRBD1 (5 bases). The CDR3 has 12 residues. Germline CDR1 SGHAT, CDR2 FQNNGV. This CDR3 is CASRVMGTPINF. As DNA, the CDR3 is TGTGCCAGCAGAGTAATGGGGACCCCTATAAATTTT.

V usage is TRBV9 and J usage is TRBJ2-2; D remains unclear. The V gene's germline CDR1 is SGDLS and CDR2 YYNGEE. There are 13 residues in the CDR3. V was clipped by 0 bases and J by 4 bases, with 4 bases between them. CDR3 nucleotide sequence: TGTGCCAGCAGCGTAGTACTCACCGGGGAGCTGTTTTTT. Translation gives CASSVVLTGELFF. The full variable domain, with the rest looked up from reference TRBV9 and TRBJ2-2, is DSGVTQTPKHLITATGQRVTLRCSPRSGDLSVYWYQQSLDQGLQFLIQYYNGEERAKGNILERFSAQQFPDLHSELNLSSLELGDSALYFCASSVVLTGELFFGEGSRLTVL.

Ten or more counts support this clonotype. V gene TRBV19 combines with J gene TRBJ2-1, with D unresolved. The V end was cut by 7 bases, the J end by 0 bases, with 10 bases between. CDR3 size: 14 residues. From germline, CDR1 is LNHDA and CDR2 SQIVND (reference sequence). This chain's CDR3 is CASKVSHSYNEQFF. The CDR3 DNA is TGTGCCAGTAAGGTGTCCCACTCCTACAATGAGCAGTTCTTC.

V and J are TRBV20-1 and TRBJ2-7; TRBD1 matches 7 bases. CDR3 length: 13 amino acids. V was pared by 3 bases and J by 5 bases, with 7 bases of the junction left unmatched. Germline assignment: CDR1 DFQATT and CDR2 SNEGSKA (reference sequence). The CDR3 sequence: CSASGQGDDEQYF. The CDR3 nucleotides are TGCAGTGCTAGCGGGCAGGGGGACGACGAGCAGTACTTC.

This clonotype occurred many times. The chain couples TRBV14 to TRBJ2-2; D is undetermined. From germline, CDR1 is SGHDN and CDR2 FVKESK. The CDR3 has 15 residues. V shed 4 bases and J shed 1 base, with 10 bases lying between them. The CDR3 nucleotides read TGTGCCAGCAGCCGACAATACATGAACACCGGGGAGCTGTTTTTT. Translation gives CASSRQYMNTGELFF.

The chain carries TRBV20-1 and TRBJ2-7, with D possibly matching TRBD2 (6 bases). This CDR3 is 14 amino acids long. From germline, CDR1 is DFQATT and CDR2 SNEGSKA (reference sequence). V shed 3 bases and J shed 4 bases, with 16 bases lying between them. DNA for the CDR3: TGCAGTGCTAGTCAGGCGGGAACACCTTACGAGCAGTACTTC. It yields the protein CSASQAGTPYEQYF.

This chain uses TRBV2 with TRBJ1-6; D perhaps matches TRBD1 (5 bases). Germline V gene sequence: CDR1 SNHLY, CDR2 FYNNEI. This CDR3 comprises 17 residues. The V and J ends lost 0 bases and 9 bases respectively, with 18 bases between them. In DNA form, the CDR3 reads TGTGCCAGCAGTGAAGCAGTCGAGGGGTGGGCAACTTCACCCCTCCACTTT. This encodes CASSEAVEGWATSPLHF.

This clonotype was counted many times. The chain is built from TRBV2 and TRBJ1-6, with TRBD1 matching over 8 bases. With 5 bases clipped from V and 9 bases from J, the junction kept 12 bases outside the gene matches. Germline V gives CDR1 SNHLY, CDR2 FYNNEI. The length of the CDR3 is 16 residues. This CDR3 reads CASSTKRAGGGSPLHF. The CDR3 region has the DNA TGTGCCAGCAGTACTAAGAGGGCAGGGGGCGGTTCACCCCTCCACTTT.

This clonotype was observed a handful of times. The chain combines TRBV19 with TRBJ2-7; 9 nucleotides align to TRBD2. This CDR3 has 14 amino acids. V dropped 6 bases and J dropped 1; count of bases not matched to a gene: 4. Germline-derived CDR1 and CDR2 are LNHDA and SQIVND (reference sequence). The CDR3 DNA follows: TGTGCCAGTAGCAGCGGACTAGCGTCCTACGAGCAGTACTTC. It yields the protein CASSSGLASYEQYF.

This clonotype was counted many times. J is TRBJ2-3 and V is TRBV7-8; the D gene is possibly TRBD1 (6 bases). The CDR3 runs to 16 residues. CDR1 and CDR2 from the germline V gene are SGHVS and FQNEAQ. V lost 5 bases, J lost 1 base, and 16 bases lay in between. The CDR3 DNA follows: TGTGCCAGCAGCCGCCTCCGGACAGACCGCACAGATACGCAGTATTTT. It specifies CASSRLRTDRTDTQYF.

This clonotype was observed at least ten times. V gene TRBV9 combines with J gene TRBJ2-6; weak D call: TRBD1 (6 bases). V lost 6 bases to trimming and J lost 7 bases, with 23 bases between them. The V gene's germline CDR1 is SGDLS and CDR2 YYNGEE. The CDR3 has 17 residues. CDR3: CASTTSTPGTPANVLTF. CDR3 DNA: TGTGCCAGCACCACCTCAACTCCGGGGACACCTGCCAACGTCCTGACTTTC. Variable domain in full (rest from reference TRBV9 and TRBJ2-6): DSGVTQTPKHLITATGQRVTLRCSPRSGDLSVYWYQQSLDQGLQFLIQYYNGEERAKGNILERFSAQQFPDLHSELNLSSLELGDSALYFCASTTSTPGTPANVLTFGAGSRLTVL.

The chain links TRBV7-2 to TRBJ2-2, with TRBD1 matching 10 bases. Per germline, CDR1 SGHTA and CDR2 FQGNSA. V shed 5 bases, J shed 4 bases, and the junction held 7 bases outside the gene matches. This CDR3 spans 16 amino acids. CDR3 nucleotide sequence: TGTGCCAGCAGCGTGCCGGGACAGGGGACCACCGGGGAGCTGTTTTTT. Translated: CASSVPGQGTTGELFF. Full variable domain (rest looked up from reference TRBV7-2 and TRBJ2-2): GAGVSQSPSNKVTEKGKDVELRCDPISGHTALYWYRQSLGQGLEFLIYFQGNSAPDKSGLPSDRFSAERTGGSVSTLTIQRTQQEDSAVYLCASSVPGQGTTGELFFGEGSRLTVL.

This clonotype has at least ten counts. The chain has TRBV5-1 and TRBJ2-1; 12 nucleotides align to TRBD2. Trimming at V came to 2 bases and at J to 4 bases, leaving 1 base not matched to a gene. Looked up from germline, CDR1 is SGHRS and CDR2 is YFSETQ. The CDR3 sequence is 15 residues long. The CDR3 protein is CASSLLAGGYNEQFF. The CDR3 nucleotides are TGCGCCAGCAGCTTACTAGCGGGAGGATACAATGAGCAGTTCTTC.

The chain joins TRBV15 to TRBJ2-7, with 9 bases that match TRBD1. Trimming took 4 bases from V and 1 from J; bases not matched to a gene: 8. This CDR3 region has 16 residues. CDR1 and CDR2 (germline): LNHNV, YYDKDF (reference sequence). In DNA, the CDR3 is TGTGCCACCAGCAATCTAAGGACAGGGGTTTCCTACGAGCAGTACTTC. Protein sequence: CATSNLRTGVSYEQYF.

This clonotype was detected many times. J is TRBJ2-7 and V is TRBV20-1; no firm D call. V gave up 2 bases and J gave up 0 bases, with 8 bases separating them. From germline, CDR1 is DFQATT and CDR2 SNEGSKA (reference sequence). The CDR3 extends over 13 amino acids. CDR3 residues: CSARSPPSYEQYF. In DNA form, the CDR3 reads TGCAGTGCTAGATCTCCCCCCTCCTACGAGCAGTACTTC.

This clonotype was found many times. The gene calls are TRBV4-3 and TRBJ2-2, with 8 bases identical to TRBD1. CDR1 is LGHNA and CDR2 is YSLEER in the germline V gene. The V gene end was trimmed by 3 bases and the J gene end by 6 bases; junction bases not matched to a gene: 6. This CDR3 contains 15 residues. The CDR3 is CASSQQGAFAGELFF. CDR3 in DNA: TGCGCCAGCAGCCAGCAGGGGGCGTTCGCCGGGGAGCTGTTTTTT.

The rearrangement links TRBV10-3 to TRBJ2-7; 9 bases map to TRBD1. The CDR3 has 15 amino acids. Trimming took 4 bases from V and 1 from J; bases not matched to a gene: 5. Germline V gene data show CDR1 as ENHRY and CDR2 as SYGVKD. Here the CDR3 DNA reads TGTGCCATCAGTGGGCCCGGACAGGGGTCCTACGAGCAGTACTTC. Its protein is CAISGPGQGSYEQYF.